Sequencing of this TCR beta chain was carried out in a study of cytomegalovirus exposure and HLA in healthy donors. Study results and caveats: A reported reduction in N-insertions relative to the roughly 700-donor mean was seen in an Asian-associated ancestry cluster in a later analysis.

As to this clone: Its target is not known.

Though probably carrying unrecorded immune exposures, donors were nominally healthy at sampling. In the PCR, 60 Vbeta and 13 Jbeta primers were used. Study processing details: Counted up in a later analysis, unique TCR beta chains came to around 80 million, with around 10 million shared. Sequencing was performed with immunoSEQ multiplex PCR; in TCRdb, only in-frame clones are kept and a portion is missing. The V and J calls and clone size are taken from that table; D and trimming were inferred from the DNA. The sample has around 170,000 clones, 80% seen once. The clonotype comes from a girl under 18 in good health and CMV-seropositive. Sequenced material: PBMCs.

The DNA of the CDR3 is TGTGCCAGTAGTACGCCTGGACAGGACTACGAGCAGTACTTC. It is translated as CASSTPGQDYEQYF. The V call is TRBV19, the J call TRBJ2-7, with 7 bases lining up with TRBD1. From germline, CDR1 is LNHDA and CDR2 SQIVND (reference sequence). V dropped 4 bases and J dropped 3; count of bases not matched to a gene: 6. The CDR3 contains 14 residues.